This T cell receptor beta chain derives from a study of blood T cells in healthy people across ages. The study's findings and limits: There were more naive CD4+ cells and higher diversity in long-lived donors than in aged donors. Strong correlation linked observed beta diversity and percent naive T cells.

The extraction recovered at least 5 micrograms of total RNA per sample. Sample-barcoded 5' priming and a J-beta primer mix drove a second PCR of 7 to 11 cycles. One entry per CDR3 protein results from TCRdb running MiXCR on the 5' RACE reads. The sample includes 1,500,000 or so distinct CDR3 sequences, about 45% of them seen just once. From germline, CDR1 is SEHNR and CDR2 FQNEAQ (reference sequence). CDR3 length: 17 residues. Deletions cut 1 base from V and 2 bases from J, with 15 bases between. Points on this clonotype: Its antigen is unknown.

The V call is TRBV7-9, the J call TRBJ2-1; D not certain. The sample taken for sequencing was blood. The receptor was isolated from a woman aged 18-29 years in good health. The CDR3 spells CASSLEGGPRAYNEQFF. The CDR3 coding sequence is TGTGCCAGCAGCTTAGAGGGCGGACCCAGAGCCTACAATGAGCAGTTCTTC.